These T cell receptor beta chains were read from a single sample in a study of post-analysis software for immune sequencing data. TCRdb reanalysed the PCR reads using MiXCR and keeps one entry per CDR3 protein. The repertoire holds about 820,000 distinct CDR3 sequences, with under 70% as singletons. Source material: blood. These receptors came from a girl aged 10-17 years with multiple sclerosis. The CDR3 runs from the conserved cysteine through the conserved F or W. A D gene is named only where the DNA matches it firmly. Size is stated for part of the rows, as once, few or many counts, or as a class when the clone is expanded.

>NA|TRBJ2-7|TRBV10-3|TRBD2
TGTGCCATCAGTGAGTCAAGGGGGACTAGCGGAAGCGAGCAGTACTTC
CAISESRGTSGSEQYF
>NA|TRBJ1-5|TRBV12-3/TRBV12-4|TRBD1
TGTGCCAGCAGTTTGGGACAGACAACCCTGCGCGGCAATCAGCCCCAGCATTTT
CASSLGQTTLRGNQPQHF
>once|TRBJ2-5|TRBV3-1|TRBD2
TGTGCCAGCAGCCAAGACTGGCGGGAGTTAGAGACCCAGTACTTC
CASSQDWRELETQYF
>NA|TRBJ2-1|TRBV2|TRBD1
TGTGCCAGCAGTTATAATCGGGACAGATATTACAATGAGCAGTTCTTC
CASSYNRDRYYNEQFF
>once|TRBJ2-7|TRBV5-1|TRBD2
TGCGCCAGCAGCTTCACCGGGAGGAGGGACTACGAGCAGTACTTC
CASSFTGRRDYEQYF
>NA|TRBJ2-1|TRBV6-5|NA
TGTGCCAGCAGTTACTCAGCTAGTCCTGAGCAGTTCTTC
CASSYSASPEQFF
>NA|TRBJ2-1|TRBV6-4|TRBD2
TGTGCCAGCAGTGCGTCAGGGTTGGCTAGCGGGAGACATGAGCAGTTCTTC
CASSASGLASGRHEQFF
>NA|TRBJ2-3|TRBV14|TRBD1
TGTGCCAGCAGACAACAAGACAGGGCAGATACGCAGTATTTT
CASRQQDRADTQYF
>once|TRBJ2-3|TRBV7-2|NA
TGTGCCAGCAGCACCCGGGACCGCCAAGATACGCAGTATTTT
CASSTRDRQDTQYF
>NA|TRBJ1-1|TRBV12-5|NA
TGTGCTAGTGGAAACAGGGCGATCAACACTGAAGCTTTCTTT
CASGNRAINTEAFF
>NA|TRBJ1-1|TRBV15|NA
TGTGCCACCAGCAGAGGCCCCGGAACTGAAGCTTTCTTT
CATSRGPGTEAFF
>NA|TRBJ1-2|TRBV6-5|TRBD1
TGTGCCAGTAGTTACTCAAGACAGGGGGCAGGCTACACCTTC
CASSYSRQGAGYTF
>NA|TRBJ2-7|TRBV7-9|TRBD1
TGTGCCAGCAGCCAGGGGGCGAATAACGGCTACGAGCAGTACTTC
CASSQGANNGYEQYF
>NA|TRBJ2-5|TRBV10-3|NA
TGTGCCATCAGTGAAGCCGGGGCCAACCACCTGTGGTACTTC
CAISEAGANHLWYF
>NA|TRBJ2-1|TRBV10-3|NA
TGTGCCATCACCGCGGACATAACCTCCTACAATGAGCAGTTCTTC
CAITADITSYNEQFF
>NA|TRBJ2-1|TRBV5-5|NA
TGTGCCAGCAGCTTGGAATGGGGTTTTGAGCAGTTCTTC
CASSLEWGFEQFF
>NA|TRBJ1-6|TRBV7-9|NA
TGTGCCAGCAGCTTAACCCTTTGGCACGGTATCAATTCACCCCTCCACTTT
CASSLTLWHGINSPLHF
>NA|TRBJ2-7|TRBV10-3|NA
TGTGCCATCAGGGGGACCCCGGACCACTCCTACGAGCAGTACTTC
CAIRGTPDHSYEQYF
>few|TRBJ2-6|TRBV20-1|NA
TGCAGTGCCCCTCCCGCGGGGTTCTCTGGGGCCAACGTCCTGACTTTC
CSAPPAGFSGANVLTF
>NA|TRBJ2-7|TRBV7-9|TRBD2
TGTGCCAGTAGCTTATTGCTAGCTAGCGGGAGCCACGAGCAGTACTTC
CASSLLLASGSHEQYF
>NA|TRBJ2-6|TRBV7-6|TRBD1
TGTGCCAGCAGCCCCCAGGACAGGGATCTTTCTGGGGCCAACGTCCTGACTTTC
CASSPQDRDLSGANVLTF
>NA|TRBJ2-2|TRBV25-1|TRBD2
TGTGCCAGCCGACTAGCGGGAGAAACCGGGGAGCTGTTTTTT
CASRLAGETGELFF
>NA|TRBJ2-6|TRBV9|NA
TGTGCCAGCAGCGTAGCGCAGTCGCCATACTCTGGGGCCAACGTCCTGACTTTC
CASSVAQSPYSGANVLTF
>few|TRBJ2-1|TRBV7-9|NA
TGTGCCAGCAGCTTTCGGGGGGCGAATTTGGATGAGCAGTTCTTC
CASSFRGANLDEQFF
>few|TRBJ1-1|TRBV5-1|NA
TGCGCCAGCAGCCCGGATGACAGAATAGTAAGGCGGGACACTGAAGCTTTCTTT
CASSPDDRIVRRDTEAFF
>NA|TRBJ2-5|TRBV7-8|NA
TGTGCCAGCAGCTCCCCTGTTTGGTCCCAAGAGACCCAGTACTTC
CASSSPVWSQETQYF
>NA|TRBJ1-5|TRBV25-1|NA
TGTGCCAGCATTTGCAGACAGCCCTATCAGCCCCAGCATTTT
CASICRQPYQPQHF
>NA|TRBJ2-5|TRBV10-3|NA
TGTGCCATCAGTGAGTCGATCTTGCTTCAAGAGACCCAGTACTTC
CAISESILLQETQYF
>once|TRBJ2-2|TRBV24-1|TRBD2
TGTGCCACCAGTGACCCGCCCGGGGGGGACACGAACACCGGGGAGCTGTTTTTT
CATSDPPGGDTNTGELFF
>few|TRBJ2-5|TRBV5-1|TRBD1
TGCGCCAGCAGCTTGGAGCGGACAGGGGTTCTGAAGACCCAGTACTTC
CASSLERTGVLKTQYF
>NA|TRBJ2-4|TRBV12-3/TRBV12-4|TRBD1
TGTGCCAGCAGTCCTGGACAGGGGGTAAACATTCAGTACTTC
CASSPGQGVNIQYF
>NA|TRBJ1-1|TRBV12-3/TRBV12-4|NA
TGTGCCAGCAGTTTCCGGGCCGAGTTGGGGGGGGCTGAAGCTTTCTTT
CASSFRAELGGAEAFF
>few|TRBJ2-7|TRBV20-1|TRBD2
TGCAGTGCTAGAGCCACGACTAGCGGGAGTATCTACGAGCAGTACTTC
CSARATTSGSIYEQYF
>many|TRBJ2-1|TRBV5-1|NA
TGCGCCAGCGGAAGCGGGGACAGCTCCTACAATGAGCAGTTCTTC
CASGSGDSSYNEQFF
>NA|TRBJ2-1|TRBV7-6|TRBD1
TGTGCCAGCACCCTGGGACCCGGGACAGGGATAGATGAGCAGTTCTTC
CASTLGPGTGIDEQFF
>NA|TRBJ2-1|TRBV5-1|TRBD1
TGCGCCAGCAGCTTGGCCCCAGGGGGCAATGAGCAGTTCTTC
CASSLAPGGNEQFF
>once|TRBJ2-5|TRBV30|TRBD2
TGTGCCTGGAGGTCCGGGACTAGCGGGACCGTCGGACAGACCCAGTACTTC
CAWRSGTSGTVGQTQYF
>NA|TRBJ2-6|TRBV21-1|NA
TGTGCCATCCTTCAGCAAAAGTCTGGGGCCAACGTCCTGACTTTC
CAILQQKSGANVLTF
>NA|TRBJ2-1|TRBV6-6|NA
TGTGCCAGCAGTTACGGGGAGCGGGTATTCTACAATGAGCAGTTCTTC
CASSYGERVFYNEQFF
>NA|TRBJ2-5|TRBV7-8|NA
TGTGCCAGCAGCTACCACCGGACAAGGGAGACCCAGTACTTC
CASSYHRTRETQYF
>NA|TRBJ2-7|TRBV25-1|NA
TGTGCCAGCAGTGGATTCGGGCAATACGAGCAGTACTTC
CASSGFGQYEQYF
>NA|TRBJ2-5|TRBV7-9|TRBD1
TGTGCCAGCAGCTTTTCCGGGACAGGGGTTTGGGAGCAGTACTTC
CASSFSGTGVWEQYF
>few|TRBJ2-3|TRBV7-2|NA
TGTGCCAGCAGCTTATACAGACTAACAGATACGCAGTATTTT
CASSLYRLTDTQYF
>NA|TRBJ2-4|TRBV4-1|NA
TGCGCCAGCAGCGGACGACAGGGAGGGGACATTCAGTACTTC
CASSGRQGGDIQYF
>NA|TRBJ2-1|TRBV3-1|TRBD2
TGTGCCAGCAGCCTTGCGGTCGGACTAGCGCTAAACAATGAGCAGTTCTTC
CASSLAVGLALNNEQFF
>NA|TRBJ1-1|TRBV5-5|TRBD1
TGTGCCAGCAGCTTGGTCTCGGGACAGGGGAGCACTGAAGCTTTCTTT
CASSLVSGQGSTEAFF
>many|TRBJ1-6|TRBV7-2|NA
TGTGCCAGCAGCTTCCTACCCGGGTCTTCCAATTCACCCCTCCACTTT
CASSFLPGSSNSPLHF
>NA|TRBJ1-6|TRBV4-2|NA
TGTGCCAGCAGCCAGGCCTTGGATTTAGCACCCCTCCACTTT
CASSQALDLAPLHF
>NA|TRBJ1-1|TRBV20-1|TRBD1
TGCAGTGCTCGGGACAGGGTACGGAACACTGAAGCTTTCTTT
CSARDRVRNTEAFF
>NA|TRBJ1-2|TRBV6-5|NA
TGTGCCAGCAGTTACAACCCGGGGGATGGCTACACCTTC
CASSYNPGDGYTF
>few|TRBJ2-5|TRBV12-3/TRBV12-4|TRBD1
TGTGCCAGCAGCCCCGACAGGGTTAAGTACTTC
CASSPDRVKYF
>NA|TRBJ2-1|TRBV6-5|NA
TGTGCCAGCACTAACAACGAAAAGCAGTTCTTC
CASTNNEKQFF
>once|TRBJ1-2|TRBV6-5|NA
TGTGCCAGCAGTTACTTAGGACCCCTCTATGGCTACACCTTC
CASSYLGPLYGYTF
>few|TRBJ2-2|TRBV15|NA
TGTGCCACCAGCAGAGACGGCAGGGTCACCACCGGTACCGGGGAGCTGTTTTTT
CATSRDGRVTTGTGELFF
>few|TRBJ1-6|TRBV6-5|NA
TGTGCCAGCGGCAGGACTTACAATTCACCCCTCCACTTT
CASGRTYNSPLHF
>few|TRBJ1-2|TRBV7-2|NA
TGTGCCAGCAGCCCTTTGGGGGGTGGCTACACCTTC
CASSPLGGGYTF